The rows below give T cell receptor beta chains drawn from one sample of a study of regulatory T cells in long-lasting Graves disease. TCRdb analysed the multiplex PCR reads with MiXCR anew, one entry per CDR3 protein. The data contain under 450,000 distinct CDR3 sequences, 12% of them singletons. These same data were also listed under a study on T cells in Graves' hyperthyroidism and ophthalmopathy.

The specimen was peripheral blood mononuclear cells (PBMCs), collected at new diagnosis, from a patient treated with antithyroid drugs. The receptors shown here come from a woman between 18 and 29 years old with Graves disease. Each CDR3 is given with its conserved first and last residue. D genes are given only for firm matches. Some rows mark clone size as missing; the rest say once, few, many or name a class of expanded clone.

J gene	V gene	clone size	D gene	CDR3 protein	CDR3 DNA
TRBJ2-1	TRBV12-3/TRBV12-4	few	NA	CASRQLAGGGSSYNEQFF	TGTGCCAGCAGGCAATTGGCAGGGGGGGGAAGCTCCTACAATGAGCAGTTCTTC
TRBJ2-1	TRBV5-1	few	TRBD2	CASRGWFGTSGGNEQFF	TGCGCCAGCAGGGGCTGGTTCGGGACTAGCGGGGGAAATGAGCAGTTCTTC
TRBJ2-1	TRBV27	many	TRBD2	CASSLATSGYNEQFF	TGTGCCAGCTCGTTAGCAACTAGCGGATACAATGAGCAGTTCTTC
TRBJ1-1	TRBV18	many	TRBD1	CASSPRGTGDTEAFF	TGTGCCAGCTCACCACGAGGGACAGGGGACACTGAAGCTTTCTTT
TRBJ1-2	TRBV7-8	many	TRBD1	CASSPEGQGANYGYTF	TGTGCCAGCAGCCCTGAGGGACAGGGGGCCAACTATGGCTACACCTTC
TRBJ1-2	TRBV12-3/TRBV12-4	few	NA	CASSFGGGRGNGYTF	TGTGCCAGCAGTTTCGGGGGGGGGCGCGGGAATGGCTACACCTTC
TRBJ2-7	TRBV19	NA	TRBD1	CASSLTPGTGDEQYF	TGTGCCAGTAGCCTGACCCCGGGGACAGGGGACGAGCAGTACTTC
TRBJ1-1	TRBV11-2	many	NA	CASSLGLGTEAFF	TGTGCCAGCAGCTTAGGCTTGGGCACTGAAGCTTTCTTT
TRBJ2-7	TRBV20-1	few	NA	CSARRQSHVGWEQYF	TGCAGTGCTAGAAGACAGAGTCACGTAGGGTGGGAGCAGTACTTC
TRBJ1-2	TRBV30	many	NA	CAWSGNHREPNYGYTF	TGTGCCTGGAGCGGTAACCACAGGGAACCGAACTATGGCTACACCTTC
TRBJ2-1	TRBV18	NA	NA	CASSHGAGNEQFF	TGTGCCAGCTCGCACGGGGCAGGCAATGAGCAGTTCTTC
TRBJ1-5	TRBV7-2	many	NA	CASSLAINQPQHF	TGTGCCAGCAGCTTAGCGATCAATCAGCCCCAGCATTTT
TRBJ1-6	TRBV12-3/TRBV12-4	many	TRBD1	CASSTGAYSPLHF	TGTGCCAGCAGTACAGGGGCTTATTCACCCCTCCACTTT
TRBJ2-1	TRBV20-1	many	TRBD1	CSASWDRVYNEQFF	TGCAGTGCTAGTTGGGACAGGGTCTACAATGAGCAGTTCTTC
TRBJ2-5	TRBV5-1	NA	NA	CASTEMGLPVAQYF	TGCGCCAGCACCGAGATGGGGCTCCCGGTGGCCCAGTACTTC
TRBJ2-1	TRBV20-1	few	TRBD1	CSADPRDRGNEQFF	TGCAGTGCAGACCCTCGGGACAGGGGCAATGAGCAGTTCTTC
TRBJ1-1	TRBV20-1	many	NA	CSARDPNTEAFF	TGCAGTGCAAGAGACCCGAACACTGAAGCTTTCTTT
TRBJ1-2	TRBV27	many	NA	CASSLSGGIPGYTF	TGTGCCAGCAGTTTATCGGGAGGAATCCCGGGCTACACCTTC
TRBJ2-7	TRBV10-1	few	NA	CASSDGLRLDEQYF	TGCGCCAGCAGTGATGGGCTACGCCTGGACGAGCAGTACTTC
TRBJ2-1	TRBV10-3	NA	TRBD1	CAISESPGQGTGEQFF	TGTGCCATCAGTGAGTCGCCAGGACAGGGCACTGGTGAGCAGTTCTTC
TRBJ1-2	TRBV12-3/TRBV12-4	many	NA	CASSFSPNYGYTF	TGTGCCAGCAGTTTCAGCCCAAACTATGGCTACACCTTC
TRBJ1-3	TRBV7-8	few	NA	CASSIGGNGNTIYF	TGTGCCAGCAGCATAGGGGGAAATGGAAACACCATATATTTT
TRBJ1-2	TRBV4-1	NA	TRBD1	CASSQADGGTGGSHYGYTF	TGCGCCAGCAGCCAAGCTGACGGGGGGACAGGGGGCTCTCACTATGGCTACACCTTC
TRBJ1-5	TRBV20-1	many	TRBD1	CSVRSDRGNQPQHF	TGCAGTGTCAGAAGTGACAGGGGGAATCAGCCCCAGCATTTT
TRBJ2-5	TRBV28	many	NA	CASSLGAWDAAQYF	TGTGCCAGCAGCCTAGGAGCTTGGGACGCGGCCCAGTACTTC
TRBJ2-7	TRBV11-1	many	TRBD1	CASSPGTGFHEQYF	TGTGCCAGCAGCCCCGGGACAGGGTTCCACGAGCAGTACTTC
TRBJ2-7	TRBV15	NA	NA	CATSRIRGSSYEQYF	TGTGCCACCAGCAGAATCCGTGGAAGCTCCTACGAGCAGTACTTC